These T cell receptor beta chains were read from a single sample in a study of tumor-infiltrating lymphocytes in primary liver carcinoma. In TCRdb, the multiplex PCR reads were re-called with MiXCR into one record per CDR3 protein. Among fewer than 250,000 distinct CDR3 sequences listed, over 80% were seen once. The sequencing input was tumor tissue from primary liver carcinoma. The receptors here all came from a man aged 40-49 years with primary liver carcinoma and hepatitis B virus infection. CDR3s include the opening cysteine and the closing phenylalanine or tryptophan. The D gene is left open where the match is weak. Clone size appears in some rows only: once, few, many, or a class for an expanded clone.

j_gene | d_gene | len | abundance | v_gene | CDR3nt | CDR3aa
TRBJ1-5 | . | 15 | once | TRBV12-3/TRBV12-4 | TGTGCCAGCAGTTTAAATCGGCGTAGCAATCAGCCCCATCATTTT | CASSLNRRSNQPHHF
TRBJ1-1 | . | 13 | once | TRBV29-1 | TGCAGCGTCCGGGGGGGGGAGCGCAATGAAGCTGTCTTT | CSVRGGERNEAVF
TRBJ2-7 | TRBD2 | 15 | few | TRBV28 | TGTGCCAGCAGTCTAACTAGCGGGAGGGCGTACGAGCATTACTTC | CASSLTSGRAYEHYF
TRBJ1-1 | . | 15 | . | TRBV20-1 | TGCAGTGCTAGTCTAGGGGGGGCCGAGAACACTGAAGCTTTCTTT | CSASLGGAENTEAFF
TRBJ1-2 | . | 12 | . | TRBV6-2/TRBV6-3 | TGTGCCAGCAGCTCAATAGCCTATGGCTACACCTTC | CASSSIAYGYTF
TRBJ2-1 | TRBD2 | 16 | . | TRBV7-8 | TGTGCCAGCAACTTAGGATTGCTAGCGGGAGGGAAGGAGCAGTTCTTC | CASNLGLLAGGKEQFF
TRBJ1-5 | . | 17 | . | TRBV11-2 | TGTGCTAGCAGCTTAGTAGGAGTAACAGGGAGCAATCAGTGCCAGCATTTT | CASSLVGVTGSNQCQHF
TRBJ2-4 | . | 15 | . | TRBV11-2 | TGTGCCAGCAGGACTTCGGCGGTAGTCAAAAACATTCAGTACTTC | CASRTSAVVKNIQYF
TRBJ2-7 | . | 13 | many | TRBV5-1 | TGCGCCAGCAGCTTGGGGCTGGACTACGAGCAGTACTTC | CASSLGLDYEQYF
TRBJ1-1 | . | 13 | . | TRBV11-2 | TGTGACAGCAGCTTAGACCTGAGCACTGAAGCTTTCTTT | CDSSLDLSTEAFF
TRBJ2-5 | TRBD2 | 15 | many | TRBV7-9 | TGTGCCAGCAGCGGACTAGCGGGAGTTCAAGAGACCCAGTACTTC | CASSGLAGVQETQYF
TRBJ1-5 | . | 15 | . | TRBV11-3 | TGTGCCAGCAGCTTAGATCTGGGGGTGGCTCAACCCCGACATTTT | CASSLDLGVAQPRHF
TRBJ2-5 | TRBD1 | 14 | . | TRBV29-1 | TGCAGCGTAGAAGGGTCCGACAGGGTCGAGACCCAATACTTC | CSVEGSDRVETQYF
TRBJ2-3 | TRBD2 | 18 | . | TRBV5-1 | TGCGCCAGCAGATCGGGACTAGCGGGAGGCGGATACACAGATACTCAGTATTTT | CASRSGLAGGGYTDTQYF
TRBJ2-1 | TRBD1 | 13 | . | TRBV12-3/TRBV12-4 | TGTGCCAGCACTATATCCGACAGGGGAGAGCAGTTCTTC | CASTISDRGEQFF
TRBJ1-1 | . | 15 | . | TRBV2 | TGTGCCAGCAGTGTACCGGGACACTTGAACACTGAAGCTTCCTTT | CASSVPGHLNTEASF
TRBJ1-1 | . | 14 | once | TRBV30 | TGTGTCTGGAGTGAACAATGGGGCCCCACTGAAGCTTTCTTT | CVWSEQWGPTEAFF
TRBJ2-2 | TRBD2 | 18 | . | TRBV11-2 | TGTGCCAGCGGCTTAGTTGTCCCTAGCGGGGTCAACACCGGGGAGCTGTCTTTT | CASGLVVPSGVNTGELSF
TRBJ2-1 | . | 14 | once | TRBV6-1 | TGTGCCACTTCGGCGGGGCTGGCCTACAATGAGCAGTTCTTC | CATSAGLAYNEQFF
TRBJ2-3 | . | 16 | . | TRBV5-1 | TGCGCCAGCAGGGAATCTAACGGGAGTTCCACAGATACGCAGTATTTT | CASRESNGSSTDTQYF
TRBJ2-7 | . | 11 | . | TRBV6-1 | TGTGTCAGTAGCGGACTCTACGAGCAGTACTTC | CVSSGLYEQYF
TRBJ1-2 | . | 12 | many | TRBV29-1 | TGCAGCGCCCCCAGGGAGGGTAATGGCTACACCTTC | CSAPREGNGYTF
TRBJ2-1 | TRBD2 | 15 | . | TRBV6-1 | TGTGCCTACATCCCAAGGCTAGCGGGATGGGATGAGCAGTTCTTC | CAYIPRLAGWDEQFF
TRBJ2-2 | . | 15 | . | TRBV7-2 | TGTGCCAGCAGCTCCACTGGTACAGCCGCCGGGGAGCTGTTTTTT | CASSSTGTAAGELFF
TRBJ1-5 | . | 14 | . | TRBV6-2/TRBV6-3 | TGTGCCAGCAGTTACCGATCTAGCGATCAGCCCCAGCATTTT | CASSYRSSDQPQHF
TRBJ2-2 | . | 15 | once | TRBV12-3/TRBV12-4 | TGTGCCAGCAGGGCCGATAGCCCTAACACAGGGGAGCTGTTTTTT | CASRADSPNTGELFF
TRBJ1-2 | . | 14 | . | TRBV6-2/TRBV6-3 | TGTGCCAGTAGTGTCTCGACAGGCCTGGGGGGCTACACCTTC | CASSVSTGLGGYTF
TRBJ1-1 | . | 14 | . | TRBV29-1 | TGCAGCGTTGCTTCGGCAGGGACTTATACTGAAGCTTTCTTT | CSVASAGTYTEAFF
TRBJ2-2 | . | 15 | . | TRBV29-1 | TGCAGCGTTGCGAGGAGTGTAGGGCCAACCGGGGAGCTGTTTTTT | CSVARSVGPTGELFF